This is a list of T cell receptor beta chains from one sample in a study of blood T cell repertoires in COVID-19. Using immunoSEQ multiplex PCR, the repertoire was profiled, and TCRdb retains in-frame clones only, with some absent. This sample has 70,000 to 95,000 clones, with 92% found just once. Sequencing used peripheral blood. The receptors stem from a woman aged 60-70 years with active COVID-19. The CDR3 runs from the conserved cysteine through the conserved F or W. The D gene is left open where the match is weak. Part of the rows lack a size; the others show once, few, many or a class for expanded clones.

cdr3_nt	cdr3_aa	clone_size	d_call	v_call	j_call	cdr3_length
TGTGCCAGCAGTTACTCGAGTGCTAATCAGCCCCAGCATTTT	CASSYSSANQPQHF	-	-	TRBV6-2/TRBV6-3	TRBJ1-5	14
TGTGCCAGCCTACTCGAACCTGAGGCTTTCTTT	CASLLEPEAFF	-	-	TRBV12-3/TRBV12-4	TRBJ1-1	11
TGTGCCAGCAGCAACAGGGTCGGGCAGCCCCAGCATTTT	CASSNRVGQPQHF	-	-	TRBV6-5	TRBJ1-5	13
TGTGCCAGCAGCCCCCGAGGGGGAGCAAATTCACCCCTCCACTTT	CASSPRGGANSPLHF	few	-	TRBV7-2	TRBJ1-6	15
TGTGCCACCAGTGATCGGACAGGGCCCTCCTACGAGCAGTACTTC	CATSDRTGPSYEQYF	-	TRBD1	TRBV24-1	TRBJ2-7	15
TGTGCCTGGACAGGGGAAAACACCGGGGAGCTGTTTTTT	CAWTGENTGELFF	-	-	TRBV30	TRBJ2-2	13
TGTGCCAGCAGCTTAACCCGGACTAGCGGGAGTGCAGATACGCAGTATTTT	CASSLTRTSGSADTQYF	-	TRBD2	TRBV7-3	TRBJ2-3	17
TGTGCCAGCAGCCTACAGGTCGGAAATCAGCCCCAGCATTTT	CASSLQVGNQPQHF	-	-	TRBV7-2	TRBJ1-5	14
TGCAGCGTTCCCTACGGGACTACCAACACAGATACGCAGTATTTT	CSVPYGTTNTDTQYF	-	TRBD2	TRBV29-1	TRBJ2-3	15
TGTGCCAGCAGCCCTCTGACTAGCGGAAGCTCTGGGGCCAACGTCCTGACTTTC	CASSPLTSGSSGANVLTF	-	TRBD2	TRBV3-1/TRBV3-2	TRBJ2-6	18
TGCGCCAGCAGCGACCCGGGACAGGCCCTCTACGAGCAGTACTTC	CASSDPGQALYEQYF	-	TRBD1	TRBV10-2	TRBJ2-7	15
TGTGCCAGCAGAAGACTTACCGGGGAGCTGTTTTTT	CASRRLTGELFF	-	-	TRBV11-2	TRBJ2-2	12
TGTGCCAGCAGTCCAAGGACAGGGGGTGTGTCCGGGGAGCTGTTTTTT	CASSPRTGGVSGELFF	-	TRBD1	TRBV28	TRBJ2-2	16
TGTGCCAGCAGCCCGGGACAGGCAATTTATTCACCCCTCCACTTT	CASSPGQAIYSPLHF	-	TRBD1	TRBV3-1/TRBV3-2	TRBJ1-6	15
TGTGCCTGGGGGCGGGATTCACCCCTCCACTTT	CAWGRDSPLHF	few	-	TRBV30	TRBJ1-6	11
TGTGCCAGCAGACCTCTAGCGGGAGCTGGAGAGACCCAGTACTTC	CASRPLAGAGETQYF	-	TRBD2	TRBV3-1/TRBV3-2	TRBJ2-5	15
TGTGCCAGTAGTATAGACGGGACTAGGGGCACCGGGGAGCTGTTTTTT	CASSIDGTRGTGELFF	-	TRBD2	TRBV19	TRBJ2-2	16
TGTGCCAGCAGCCAATTCGGGTCAAATCAGCCCCAGCATTTT	CASSQFGSNQPQHF	-	-	TRBV3-1/TRBV3-2	TRBJ1-5	14
TGTGCCAGTGGGACAGGGGGCTTTACTGAAGCTTTCTTT	CASGTGGFTEAFF	-	TRBD1	TRBV19	TRBJ1-1	13
TGTGCCAGCAGTTTAAACCCTAATACGCAGTATTTT	CASSLNPNTQYF	-	-	TRBV12-3/TRBV12-4	TRBJ2-3	12
TGTGCTAGTGGTCCGGGACTTTCGGGACGCGAGCAGTACTTC	CASGPGLSGREQYF	-	-	TRBV12-5	TRBJ2-7	14
TGTGCCAGCAGCCAAGATTTTGGCCAGAGGAATCAGCCCCAGCATTTT	CASSQDFGQRNQPQHF	-	-	TRBV3-1/TRBV3-2	TRBJ1-5	16
TGTGCCAGCAGTTACCCGTTTTTAGCAGCAAACACTGAAGCTTTCTTT	CASSYPFLAANTEAFF	-	-	TRBV6-6	TRBJ1-1	16
TGTGCCAGCAGTTACGATGCGAGAATGAACACTGAAGCTTTCTTT	CASSYDARMNTEAFF	-	-	TRBV6-5	TRBJ1-1	15
TGTGCCAGCAGCCAAATAGGACTAGCGGGAGCCTCCTACAATGAGCAGTTCTTC	CASSQIGLAGASYNEQFF	-	TRBD2	TRBV28	TRBJ2-1	18
TGTGCCAGCAGTAGGGGCTCACCCCTCCACTTT	CASSRGSPLHF	few	-	TRBV21-1	TRBJ1-6	11